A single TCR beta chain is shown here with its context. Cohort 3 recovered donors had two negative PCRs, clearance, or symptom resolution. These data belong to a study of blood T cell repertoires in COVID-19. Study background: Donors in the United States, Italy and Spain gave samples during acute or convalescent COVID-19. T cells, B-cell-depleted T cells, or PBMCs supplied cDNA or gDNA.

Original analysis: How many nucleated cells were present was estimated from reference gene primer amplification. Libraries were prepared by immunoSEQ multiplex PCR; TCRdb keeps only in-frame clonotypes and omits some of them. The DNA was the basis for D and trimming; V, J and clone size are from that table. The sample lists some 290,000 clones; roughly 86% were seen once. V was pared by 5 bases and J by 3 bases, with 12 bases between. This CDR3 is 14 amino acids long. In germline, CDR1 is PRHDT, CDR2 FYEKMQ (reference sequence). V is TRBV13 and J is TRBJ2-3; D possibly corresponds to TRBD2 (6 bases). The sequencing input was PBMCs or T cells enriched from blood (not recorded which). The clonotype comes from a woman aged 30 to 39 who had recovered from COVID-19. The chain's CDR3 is CASSPGLRTDTQYF. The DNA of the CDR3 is TGTGCCAGCAGCCCGGGACTTCGTACAGATACGCAGTATTTT. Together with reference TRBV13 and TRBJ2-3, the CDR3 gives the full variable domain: AAGVIQSPRHLIKEKRETATLKCYPIPRHDTVYWYQQGPGQDPQFLISFYEKMQSDKGSIPDRFSAQQFSDYHSELNMSSLELGDSALYFCASSPGLRTDTQYFGPGTRLTVL.